The clone carrying this T cell receptor beta chain was observed a handful of times. The target antigen is unknown. Time point noted: sample taken at primary tumor resection. The input material, whole RNA from tumor, nontumor lung or frozen PBMC, was sequenced unsorted. Carried by each TCR cDNA molecule was a unique molecular identifier. MiXCR, applied by TCRdb to the 5' RACE reads, yields one record per CDR3 protein. Of approximately 9,700 distinct CDR3 sequences listed, 7.5% to 9.5% are singletons. The sample comes from a study of spatial heterogeneity in lung cancer. The germline V gene encodes CDR1 MNHEY and CDR2 SVGEGT. Trimming cost V 11 bases and J 6 bases, with 26 bases left between them. The CDR3 has 15 residues. Study-wide findings and caveats: Beta chains had around 12% coverage of tumor T cells, and alpha chains had approximately 7%. Within tumors, counts of expanded alpha and beta TCRs tracked tumor mutation counts.

The TCR sequence derives from a female donor with early-stage non-small cell lung cancer. Sequences were derived from lung tumor tissue, sampled at surgery. This chain joins TRBV6-2 or TRBV6-3 and TRBJ2-7; TRBD2 might be the D (5 bases). CDR3 in DNA: TGTGCCCCCTCCCCCCGGCAGGACTCACGGGGCGAGCAGTACTTC. Protein sequence: CAPSPRQDSRGEQYF.